This T cell receptor (beta chain) was captured by sequencing in a study of Ad26.COV2.S vaccination and SARS-CoV-2 variants. Study findings and constraints: Breadth, reportedly substantial, characterized the spike-specific CD8+ and CD4+ T cell responses after vaccination. Non-spike TCR breadth did not differ much between vaccine and placebo recipients. Relative to placebo recipients, vaccine recipients exhibited elevated spike-specific TCR breadth.

Treatment here: about 20 received Ad26.COV2.S at low or high dose, single or two shots; roughly five received placebo; per-sample allocation not given. Sampling happened 63 days after the first vaccine or placebo injection. V lost 5 bases, J lost 3 bases, and 12 bases stayed unmatched. Germline CDR1 reads SGHTA; CDR2 reads FQGNSA. The CDR3 length is 16 residues. This clone has a single count. What it binds is not known. Produced via immunoSEQ multiplex PCR; TCRdb's table is partial and in-frame only. The profile shows about 320,000 clones, around 84% of them singletons. The rearrangement links TRBV7-2 to TRBJ1-2; 7 nucleotides agree with TRBD1. The sample was peripheral blood, taken in a trial of Ad26.COV2.S vaccine versus placebo. This clonotype was obtained from a person aged 18-60 years who received the Ad26.COV2.S COVID-19 vaccine or a placebo. CDR3 region: CASSTYIGTDHYGYTF. DNA for the CDR3: TGTGCCAGCAGCACCTACATAGGGACAGATCACTATGGCTACACCTTC.